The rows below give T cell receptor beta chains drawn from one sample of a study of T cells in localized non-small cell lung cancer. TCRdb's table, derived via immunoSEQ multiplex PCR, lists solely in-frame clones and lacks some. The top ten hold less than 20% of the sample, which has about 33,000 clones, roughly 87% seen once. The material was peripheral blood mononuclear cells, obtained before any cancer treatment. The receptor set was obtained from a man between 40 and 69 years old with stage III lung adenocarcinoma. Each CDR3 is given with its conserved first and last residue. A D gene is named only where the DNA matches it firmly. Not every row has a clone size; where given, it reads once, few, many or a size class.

cdr3_aa: CASSFQNNYEQYF; cdr3_nt: TGTGCCAGCAGTTTTCAAAACAACTACGAGCAGTACTTC; v_call: TRBV28; clone_size: NA; j_call: TRBJ2-7; d_call: NA
cdr3_aa: CASSLGVGGGRYEQYF; cdr3_nt: TGCGCCAGCAGCTTGGGGGTAGGAGGAGGGCGGTACGAGCAGTACTTC; v_call: TRBV5-1; clone_size: NA; j_call: TRBJ2-7; d_call: NA
cdr3_aa: CAWRGGGQGNQPQHF; cdr3_nt: TGTGCCTGGAGGGGTGGGGGACAGGGAAATCAGCCTCAGCATTTT; v_call: TRBV30; clone_size: NA; j_call: TRBJ1-5; d_call: TRBD1
cdr3_aa: CASSLNLDYEQYF; cdr3_nt: TGTGCCAGCAGTTTAAACCTAGACTACGAGCAGTACTTC; v_call: TRBV6-6; clone_size: NA; j_call: TRBJ2-7; d_call: NA
cdr3_aa: CASSQDSDRATEAFF; cdr3_nt: TGCGCCAGCAGCCAAGATTCTGACAGGGCCACTGAAGCTTTCTTT; v_call: TRBV4-3; clone_size: NA; j_call: TRBJ1-1; d_call: TRBD1
cdr3_aa: CASSFGTASGNTIYF; cdr3_nt: TGTGCCAGCAGCTTCGGGACAGCCTCTGGAAACACCATATATTTT; v_call: TRBV7-2; clone_size: NA; j_call: TRBJ1-3; d_call: TRBD1
cdr3_aa: CASSPQGKDGYTF; cdr3_nt: TGTGCCAGCTCACCACAGGGTAAAGATGGCTACACCTTC; v_call: TRBV18; clone_size: NA; j_call: TRBJ1-2; d_call: NA
cdr3_aa: CAWSTSIGGYTF; cdr3_nt: TGTGCCTGGAGTACATCCATAGGTGGCTACACCTTC; v_call: TRBV30; clone_size: NA; j_call: TRBJ1-2; d_call: NA
cdr3_aa: CASSMAAGNHYGYTF; cdr3_nt: TGTGCCAGTAGTATGGCAGCCGGAAACCACTATGGCTACACCTTC; v_call: TRBV19; clone_size: NA; j_call: TRBJ1-2; d_call: NA
cdr3_aa: CASSSTAIAGAYNEQFF; cdr3_nt: TGTGCCAGCAGCAGTACCGCGATAGCGGGGGCCTACAATGAGCAGTTCTTC; v_call: TRBV7-6; clone_size: NA; j_call: TRBJ2-1; d_call: TRBD2
cdr3_aa: CASSLQGTEETQYF; cdr3_nt: TGCGCCAGCAGCTTACAGGGGACCGAAGAGACCCAGTACTTC; v_call: TRBV5-1; clone_size: NA; j_call: TRBJ2-5; d_call: TRBD1
cdr3_aa: CASSLRAQGQAFF; cdr3_nt: TGTGCCAGCAGTTTAAGGGCCCAGGGTCAAGCTTTCTTT; v_call: TRBV28; clone_size: NA; j_call: TRBJ1-1; d_call: NA
cdr3_aa: CASSQREGQSEAFF; cdr3_nt: TGTGCCAGCAGCCAAAGGGAAGGACAGTCTGAAGCTTTCTTT; v_call: TRBV4-2; clone_size: NA; j_call: TRBJ1-1; d_call: NA
cdr3_aa: CASRPSSSSTDTQYF; cdr3_nt: TGTGCCAGCAGACCTAGCTCCTCTAGCACAGATACGCAGTATTTT; v_call: TRBV2; clone_size: NA; j_call: TRBJ2-3; d_call: NA
cdr3_aa: CASSLSGNTIYF; cdr3_nt: TGTGCCAGCAGCTTATCTGGAAACACCATATATTTT; v_call: TRBV7-9; clone_size: NA; j_call: TRBJ1-3; d_call: NA
cdr3_aa: CASSSGTSGRNTGELFF; cdr3_nt: TGTGCCAGCAGCTCCGGGACTAGCGGGCGGAACACCGGGGAGCTGTTTTTT; v_call: TRBV5-4; clone_size: once; j_call: TRBJ2-2; d_call: TRBD2
cdr3_aa: CASSSDRNQPQHF; cdr3_nt: TGTGCCAGCAGCTCGGATCGCAATCAGCCCCAGCATTTT; v_call: TRBV7-2; clone_size: NA; j_call: TRBJ1-5; d_call: NA
cdr3_aa: CASSMSSGANVLTF; cdr3_nt: TGTGCCAGCAGTATGAGCTCTGGGGCCAACGTCCTGACTTTC; v_call: TRBV27; clone_size: NA; j_call: TRBJ2-6; d_call: NA
cdr3_aa: CASRVWGAEAFF; cdr3_nt: TGTGCCAGCAGGGTGTGGGGGGCTGAAGCTTTCTTT; v_call: TRBV19; clone_size: NA; j_call: TRBJ1-1; d_call: NA
cdr3_aa: CASSLGGTEQETQYF; cdr3_nt: TGTGCCAGCAGCTTAGGGGGGACAGAACAAGAGACCCAGTACTTC; v_call: TRBV7-3; clone_size: NA; j_call: TRBJ2-5; d_call: NA
cdr3_aa: CASSRPNEKLFF; cdr3_nt: TGTGCCAGCAGCCGGCCTAATGAAAAACTGTTTTTT; v_call: TRBV5-4; clone_size: few; j_call: TRBJ1-4; d_call: NA
cdr3_aa: CASSLGEISGPSTDTQYF; cdr3_nt: TGTGCCAGCAGCTTAGGAGAAATTTCGGGACCTAGCACAGATACGCAGTATTTT; v_call: TRBV7-6; clone_size: NA; j_call: TRBJ2-3; d_call: NA
cdr3_aa: CASSLGQAINSPLHF; cdr3_nt: TGTGCCAGCAGCCTGGGACAGGCGATCAATTCACCCCTCCACTTT; v_call: TRBV7-9; clone_size: NA; j_call: TRBJ1-6; d_call: TRBD1
cdr3_aa: CASSFTDIARGPYEQYF; cdr3_nt: TGTGCCAGCAGTTTCACCGATATAGCCAGGGGTCCCTACGAGCAGTACTTC; v_call: TRBV28; clone_size: NA; j_call: TRBJ2-7; d_call: NA
cdr3_aa: CAISELGGGQPQHF; cdr3_nt: TGTGCCATCAGTGAGTTGGGGGGCGGGCAGCCCCAGCATTTT; v_call: TRBV10-3; clone_size: large; j_call: TRBJ1-5; d_call: NA
cdr3_aa: CASSLLWGQLEAFF; cdr3_nt: TGTGCCAGCAGCTTATTGTGGGGACAGCTTGAAGCTTTCTTT; v_call: TRBV7-2; clone_size: once; j_call: TRBJ1-1; d_call: TRBD1
cdr3_aa: CASSLDKGYSPLHF; cdr3_nt: TGTGCCAGCAGCTTAGATAAGGGATATTCACCCCTCCACTTT; v_call: TRBV7-3; clone_size: few; j_call: TRBJ1-6; d_call: NA
cdr3_aa: CASRRRVRGTEAFF; cdr3_nt: TGTGCCAGCAGACGCAGGGTGCGTGGTACTGAAGCTTTCTTT; v_call: TRBV28; clone_size: NA; j_call: TRBJ1-1; d_call: NA
cdr3_aa: CASSLDGSAQFFYGYTF; cdr3_nt: TGTGCCAGCAGCTTAGATGGGTCAGCCCAGTTTTTCTATGGCTACACCTTC; v_call: TRBV7-9; clone_size: NA; j_call: TRBJ1-2; d_call: NA
cdr3_aa: CASSEAGSLFYEQYF; cdr3_nt: TGTGCCAGCAGTGAAGCAGGGAGCCTCTTCTACGAGCAGTACTTC; v_call: TRBV6-1; clone_size: NA; j_call: TRBJ2-7; d_call: NA
cdr3_aa: CASSYGDRIDPYGYTF; cdr3_nt: TGTGCCAGCAGTTACGGGGACAGGATAGACCCCTATGGCTACACCTTC; v_call: TRBV6-5; clone_size: NA; j_call: TRBJ1-2; d_call: TRBD1
cdr3_aa: CASSPLAGSTDTQYF; cdr3_nt: TGTGCCAGCAGTCCTTTAGCGGGGAGCACAGATACGCAGTATTTT; v_call: TRBV6-5; clone_size: NA; j_call: TRBJ2-3; d_call: TRBD2
cdr3_aa: CASRKSNGGSYEQFF; cdr3_nt: TGTGCCAGCAGGAAATCAAACGGGGGCTCCTATGAGCAGTTCTTC; v_call: TRBV11-2; clone_size: NA; j_call: TRBJ2-1; d_call: NA
cdr3_aa: CASSPGAPSDEQYF; cdr3_nt: TGTGCCAGCTCACCCGGGGCCCCGTCGGACGAGCAGTACTTC; v_call: TRBV18; clone_size: NA; j_call: TRBJ2-7; d_call: NA
cdr3_aa: CASSEAYSQGYGYTF; cdr3_nt: TGTGCCAGCAGTGAAGCTTACAGCCAGGGGTATGGCTACACCTTC; v_call: TRBV6-1; clone_size: NA; j_call: TRBJ1-2; d_call: NA
cdr3_aa: CASSARDRGAYEQYF; cdr3_nt: TGTGCCAGCAGTGCGCGGGACAGGGGAGCCTACGAGCAGTACTTC; v_call: TRBV6-1; clone_size: once; j_call: TRBJ2-7; d_call: TRBD1
cdr3_aa: CASSSFVRTLKPETQYF; cdr3_nt: TGTGCCAGCAGCTCGTTTGTCCGGACCCTTAAGCCCGAGACCCAGTACTTC; v_call: TRBV11-3; clone_size: once; j_call: TRBJ2-5; d_call: NA
cdr3_aa: CAWMGRNEKLFF; cdr3_nt: TGTGCCTGGATGGGACGGAATGAAAAACTGTTTTTT; v_call: TRBV30; clone_size: NA; j_call: TRBJ1-4; d_call: NA
cdr3_aa: CASSPQDRSYNSPLHF; cdr3_nt: TGTGCCAGCAGCCCTCAAGACAGATCCTATAATTCACCCCTCCACTTT; v_call: TRBV11-1; clone_size: NA; j_call: TRBJ1-6; d_call: NA
cdr3_aa: CSVEDPTESYNEQFF; cdr3_nt: TGCAGCGTTGAAGATCCAACGGAGTCCTACAATGAGCAGTTCTTC; v_call: TRBV29-1; clone_size: NA; j_call: TRBJ2-1; d_call: NA
cdr3_aa: CASSPRGKSEAFF; cdr3_nt: TGTGCCAGTAGCCCTCGCGGAAAATCTGAAGCTTTCTTT; v_call: TRBV19; clone_size: once; j_call: TRBJ1-1; d_call: NA
cdr3_aa: CASSFRRAEGYTF; cdr3_nt: TGTGCCAGCAGTTTCCGCAGGGCGGAAGGCTACACCTTC; v_call: TRBV27; clone_size: NA; j_call: TRBJ1-2; d_call: NA
cdr3_aa: CASSISHNTEAFF; cdr3_nt: TGTGCCAGTAGTATATCGCACAACACTGAAGCTTTCTTT; v_call: TRBV19; clone_size: few; j_call: TRBJ1-1; d_call: NA
cdr3_aa: CAYRSDRLNTEAFF; cdr3_nt: TGTGCCTACAGATCGGACAGACTGAACACTGAAGCTTTCTTT; v_call: TRBV30; clone_size: few; j_call: TRBJ1-1; d_call: NA
cdr3_aa: CASTTTRSSYEQYF; cdr3_nt: TGTGCCAGCACCACGACCCGGTCCTCCTACGAGCAGTACTTC; v_call: TRBV2; clone_size: NA; j_call: TRBJ2-7; d_call: NA
cdr3_aa: CASSGANTEAFF; cdr3_nt: TGCGCCAGCTCCGGGGCGAACACTGAAGCTTTCTTT; v_call: TRBV5-1; clone_size: NA; j_call: TRBJ1-1; d_call: NA
cdr3_aa: CASSSPGQVYEQFF; cdr3_nt: TGTGCCAGCAGCTCACCGGGACAGGTCTATGAGCAGTTCTTC; v_call: TRBV5-6; clone_size: NA; j_call: TRBJ2-1; d_call: TRBD1
cdr3_aa: CASSSGDRGYEQYF; cdr3_nt: TGTGCCAGCAGCTCGGGGGACCGAGGCTACGAGCAGTACTTC; v_call: TRBV11-3; clone_size: NA; j_call: TRBJ2-7; d_call: NA
cdr3_aa: CASRFYTGELFF; cdr3_nt: TGTGCCAGTAGGTTCTACACCGGGGAGCTGTTTTTT; v_call: TRBV27; clone_size: once; j_call: TRBJ2-2; d_call: NA